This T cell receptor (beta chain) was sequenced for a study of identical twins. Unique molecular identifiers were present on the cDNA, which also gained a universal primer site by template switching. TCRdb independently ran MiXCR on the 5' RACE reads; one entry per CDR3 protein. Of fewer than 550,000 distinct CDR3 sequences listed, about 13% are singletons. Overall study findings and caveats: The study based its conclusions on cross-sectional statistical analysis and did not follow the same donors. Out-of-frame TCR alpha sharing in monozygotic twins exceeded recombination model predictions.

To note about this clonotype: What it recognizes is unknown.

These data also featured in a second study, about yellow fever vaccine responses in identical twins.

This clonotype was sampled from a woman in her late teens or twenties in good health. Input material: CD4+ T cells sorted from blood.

CDR3 sequence (DNA): TGTGCCAGCAGTTATTCCGGGACAGGGGGTCGAAAAGGGGCAGATACGCAGTATTTT. Its translation is CASSYSGTGGRKGADTQYF. The chain has TRBV6-5 and TRBJ2-3; TRBD1 aligns across 11 bases. The CDR3 has 19 residues. The V segment lost 3 bases and the J segment 4 bases; nucleotides outside the gene matches: 15. The germline gives CDR1 MNHEY, CDR2 SVGAGI.